The rows below give T cell receptor beta chains drawn from one sample of a study of circulating tumor DNA in untreated peripheral T-cell lymphoma. Repertoires were generated with immunoSEQ multiplex PCR, while TCRdb's copy carries only in-frame clones and drops some. The data contain under 3,000 clones, 61% of them singletons. The sample was tumor tissue. The source is a human donor with peripheral T-cell lymphoma. CDR3s include the opening cysteine and the closing phenylalanine or tryptophan. D genes are given only for firm matches.

cdr3_aa d_call j_call v_call
CAWNGGLSSGANVLTF - TRBJ2-6 TRBV30
CASSDRSNGDGYTF - TRBJ1-2 TRBV5-1
CASSYSGGGYTF - TRBJ1-2 TRBV6-8
CASSDVPVSNEKLFF - TRBJ1-4 TRBV6-8
CATSRPGATGTDTQYF - TRBJ2-3 TRBV15
CASSQGPGSTEAFF - TRBJ1-1 TRBV4-1
CASSRFGGGAKGYTF TRBD1 TRBJ1-2 TRBV14
CAWSWTGGTDTQYF - TRBJ2-3 TRBV30
CASKDRTNEKLFF - TRBJ1-4 TRBV6-8
CASSTPGLGNQPQHF - TRBJ1-5 TRBV19
CAWSRQDNQPQHF - TRBJ1-5 TRBV30
CAIGRTSGGGDTQYF TRBD2 TRBJ2-3 TRBV10-3
CASTKTGGETQYF TRBD1 TRBJ2-5 TRBV12-5
CASSQVSGGTEAFF TRBD1 TRBJ1-1 TRBV14
CASSFTGGANNQPQHF TRBD1 TRBJ1-5 TRBV28
CASSEARTGRNEKLFF - TRBJ1-4 TRBV6-1
CASSLDGGTEAFF - TRBJ1-1 TRBV23-1
CASSQFSGGSVETQYF TRBD1 TRBJ2-5 TRBV5-1
CATRLAGATTDTQYF TRBD2 TRBJ2-3 TRBV6-8
CASSGEAGGLNEQFF TRBD2 TRBJ2-1 TRBV2
CASSERQGAERHEQYF - TRBJ2-7 TRBV10-2
CASSPPTSTGNTEAFF - TRBJ1-1 TRBV18
CASSEHSRDFEF - TRBJ1-2 TRBV25-1
CAWSVGQPGEQYF - TRBJ2-7 TRBV30
CASSLAGAGNTIYF - TRBJ1-3 TRBV11-3
CASSPLLDFYGYTF - TRBJ1-2 TRBV6-8
CANSMTPQGTFPEAFF - TRBJ1-1 TRBV19
CASSIISGILNEQFF - TRBJ2-1 TRBV19
CASSLLQRGGLSYNEQFF TRBD2 TRBJ2-1 TRBV14
CASTDQGGGTDTQYF - TRBJ2-3 TRBV25-1
CASSITGGDYNEQFF TRBD2 TRBJ2-1 TRBV19
CASSSTWGEQYF - TRBJ2-7 TRBV14